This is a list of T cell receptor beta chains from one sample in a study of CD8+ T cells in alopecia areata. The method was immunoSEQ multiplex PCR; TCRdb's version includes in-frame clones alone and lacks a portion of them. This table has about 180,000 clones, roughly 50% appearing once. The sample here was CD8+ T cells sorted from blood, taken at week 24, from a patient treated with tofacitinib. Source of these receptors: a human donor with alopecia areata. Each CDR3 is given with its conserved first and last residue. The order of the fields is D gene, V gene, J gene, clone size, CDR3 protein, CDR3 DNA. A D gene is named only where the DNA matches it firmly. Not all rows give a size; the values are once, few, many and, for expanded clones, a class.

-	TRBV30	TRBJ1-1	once	CAWTESPNTEAFF	TGTGCCTGGACGGAGAGCCCGAACACTGAAGCTTTCTTT
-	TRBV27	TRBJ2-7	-	CASSLRGATEAYEQYF	TGTGCCAGCAGCTTAAGGGGGGCGACAGAAGCCTACGAGCAGTACTTC
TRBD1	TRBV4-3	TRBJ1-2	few	CASSQETGGADYGYTF	TGCGCCAGCAGCCAAGAGACAGGGGGCGCTGACTATGGCTACACCTTC
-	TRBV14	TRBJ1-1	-	CASSQSRGVATEAFF	TGTGCCAGCAGCCAGTCTCGGGGGGTGGCAACTGAAGCTTTCTTT
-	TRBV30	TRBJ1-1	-	CAWRNGAEAFF	TGTGCCTGGAGAAACGGGGCTGAAGCTTTCTTT
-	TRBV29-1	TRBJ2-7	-	CSVVDTYYEQYF	TGCAGCGTTGTTGACACTTATTACGAGCAGTACTTC
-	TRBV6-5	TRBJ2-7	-	CASRGSLNSYEQYF	TGTGCCAGCAGGGGCAGCCTCAATTCCTACGAGCAGTACTTC
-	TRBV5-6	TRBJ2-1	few	CASSFGGYSYNEQFF	TGTGCCAGCAGCTTCGGTGGCTACTCCTACAATGAGCAGTTCTTC
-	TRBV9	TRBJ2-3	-	CASSGDGGADTQYF	TGTGCCAGCAGCGGGGACGGGGGCGCAGATACGCAGTATTTT
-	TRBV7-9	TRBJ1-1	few	CASSLAQVVDEAFF	TGTGCCAGCAGCTTAGCCCAGGTCGTCGATGAAGCTTTCTTT